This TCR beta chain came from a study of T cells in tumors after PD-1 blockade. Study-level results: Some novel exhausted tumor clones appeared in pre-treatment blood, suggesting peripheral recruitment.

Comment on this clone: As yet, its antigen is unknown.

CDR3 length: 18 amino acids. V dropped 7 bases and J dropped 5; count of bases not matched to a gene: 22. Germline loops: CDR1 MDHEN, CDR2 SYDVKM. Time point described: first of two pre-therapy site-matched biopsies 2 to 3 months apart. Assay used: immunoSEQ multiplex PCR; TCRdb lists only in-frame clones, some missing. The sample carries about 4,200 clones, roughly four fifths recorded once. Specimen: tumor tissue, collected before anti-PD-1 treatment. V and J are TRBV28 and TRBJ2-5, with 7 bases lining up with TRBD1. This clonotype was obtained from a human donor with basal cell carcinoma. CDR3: CASNSGQVSPLQRETQYF. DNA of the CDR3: TGTGCCAGCAACTCCGGACAGGTGTCCCCCTTACAAAGGGAGACCCAGTACTTC.